These T cell receptor beta chains were read from a single sample in a study of T cell changes during pregnancy in multiple sclerosis. TCRdb's copy holds only in-frame clones and misses some; the assay was immunoSEQ multiplex PCR. The data contain 30,000 to 40,000 clones, about nine tenths of them singletons. Sequenced here: CD4+ T cells from peripheral blood mononuclear cells, sampled in the third trimester of pregnancy. All receptors come from a female donor in good health, enrolled as a control in a pregnancy study. Both conserved end residues are part of each CDR3. The D gene is left open where the match is weak. Where a row states a size, it is once, few, many or the class of an expanded clone; other rows omit it.

j_call | v_call | d_call | clone_size | cdr3_nt | cdr3_aa
TRBJ1-6 | TRBV14 | TRBD1 | - | TGTGCCAGCAGCCAGACTCGGACAGGGCTAGTCTGGAATTCACCCCTCCACTTT | CASSQTRTGLVWNSPLHF
TRBJ2-5 | TRBV5-6 | TRBD1 | - | TGTGCCAGCAGCTTTCGAGGGGGCACCAGGGAGACCCAGTACTTC | CASSFRGGTRETQYF
TRBJ2-5 | TRBV18 | TRBD2 | - | TGTGCCAGCTCACCCCCGGGGGGAGTAGGTGAGACCCAGTACTTC | CASSPPGGVGETQYF
TRBJ2-2 | TRBV21-1 | - | - | TGTGCCCCCTCCGGGCCGGGAAACACCGGGGAGCTGTTTTTT | CAPSGPGNTGELFF
TRBJ2-7 | TRBV6-6 | TRBD1 | - | TGTGCCAGCAGTTACGGAGACAGGGAGTACGAGCAGTACTTC | CASSYGDREYEQYF
TRBJ2-7 | TRBV7-2 | TRBD2 | few | TGTGCCAGCAGCTATAGCGGGGTCTCCTACGAGCAGTACTTC | CASSYSGVSYEQYF
TRBJ2-2 | TRBV30 | - | once | TGTGCCTGGAGCACAGGGAAAGACGGCGGGGAGCTGTTTTTT | CAWSTGKDGGELFF
TRBJ2-5 | TRBV27 | TRBD1 | - | TGTGCCAGCAGTCGAGGGACAGGGTCGGAGACCCAGTACTTC | CASSRGTGSETQYF
TRBJ2-5 | TRBV27 | TRBD2 | - | TGTGCCAGCAGTTTAAGTAGCGGGAGTACGGAGACCCAGTACTTC | CASSLSSGSTETQYF
TRBJ2-2 | TRBV29-1 | - | - | TGCAGCGCCGGAGGAGGGGTCCTCACCGGGGAGCTGTTTTTT | CSAGGGVLTGELFF
TRBJ2-1 | TRBV6-6 | - | - | TGTGCCAGCAGCCAGGACGGGATGACCTACAATGAGCAGTTCTTC | CASSQDGMTYNEQFF
TRBJ2-7 | TRBV21-1 | - | - | TGTGCCAGCATTCGGGGGACCGCCTACGAGCAGTACTTC | CASIRGTAYEQYF
TRBJ2-7 | TRBV6-5 | - | - | TGTGCCAGCAGTTACTCGAGCCCGAGGCGGGGATACGAGCAGTACTTC | CASSYSSPRRGYEQYF
TRBJ1-3 | TRBV5-1 | - | - | TGCGCCAGCAGCTTGGTCCCGGGGACTGGAAACACCATATATTTT | CASSLVPGTGNTIYF
TRBJ2-3 | TRBV5-8 | TRBD2 | - | TGTGCCAGCAGCTCCAAGGGACTAGCGGGAGGTGCAGATACGCAGTATTTT | CASSSKGLAGGADTQYF
TRBJ1-1 | TRBV5-1 | TRBD1 | - | TGCGCCAGCAGCTCCGGGACAGAGAACACTGAAGCTTTCTTT | CASSSGTENTEAFF
TRBJ2-3 | TRBV6-5 | TRBD2 | - | TGTGCCAGCAGCGAACCTAGCGGTCGCACAGATACGCAGTATTTT | CASSEPSGRTDTQYF
TRBJ2-1 | TRBV10-3 | TRBD1 | - | TGTGCCATCAGCGTAGGGGAGACAGGGAGCTCCTACAATGAGCAGTTCTTC | CAISVGETGSSYNEQFF
TRBJ2-3 | TRBV5-1 | TRBD2 | - | TGCGCCAGCAGCTCCGGACTAGCGGGGGGCACAGATACGCAGTATTTT | CASSSGLAGGTDTQYF
TRBJ1-4 | TRBV5-1 | TRBD1 | few | TGCGCCAGCAGCCCGGACAGGGTTTCTAGGGAAAAACTGTTTTTT | CASSPDRVSREKLFF
TRBJ2-3 | TRBV18 | - | - | TGTGCCAGCTCACCCTCTAGCACAGATACGCAGTATTTT | CASSPSSTDTQYF
TRBJ2-5 | TRBV21-1 | - | - | TGTGCCAGCAGCAAAGAAAGAAGCGGGGGGTTGGTTCAAGAGACCCAGTACTTC | CASSKERSGGLVQETQYF
TRBJ2-2 | TRBV9 | TRBD2 | - | TGTGCCAGCAGCGTAGTCCCTAGCGGGGGGAACACCGGGGAGCTGTTTTTT | CASSVVPSGGNTGELFF
TRBJ1-3 | TRBV5-8 | TRBD1 | - | TGTGCCAGCAGCAGGGACAGGGCGAGAGGAAACACCATATATTTT | CASSRDRARGNTIYF
TRBJ2-5 | TRBV27 | TRBD1 | - | TGTGCCAGCAGATCCTGGGACAGGGGTAAAGAGACCCAGTACTTC | CASRSWDRGKETQYF
TRBJ2-1 | TRBV28 | TRBD2 | - | TGTGCCAGCAGCCCCCCCGGGACTAGCGCAAATGAGCAGTTCTTC | CASSPPGTSANEQFF
TRBJ1-2 | TRBV6-5 | TRBD1 | - | TGTGCCAGCAGTTACTCCGGGACAGGATTCTATGGCTACACCTTC | CASSYSGTGFYGYTF
TRBJ2-5 | TRBV6-1 | TRBD2 | - | TGTGCCAGCAGGTTCTCAGCGGGGGGGCCGGAGACCCAGTACTTC | CASRFSAGGPETQYF
TRBJ2-1 | TRBV19 | - | once | TGTGCCAGTCGAGGCCCCAGTATCAATGAGCAGTTCTTC | CASRGPSINEQFF
TRBJ2-6 | TRBV10-2 | TRBD2 | - | TGCGCCATACCCGGGGGGTCTGGGGCCAACGTCCTGACTTTC | CAIPGGSGANVLTF
TRBJ2-1 | TRBV28 | - | - | TGTGCCAGCAAGGAGGATACAGGGTTGGGCAATGAGCAGTTCTTC | CASKEDTGLGNEQFF
TRBJ1-1 | TRBV6-6 | - | - | TGTGCCAGCACCAGAATTACGGCGGGCACTGAAGCTTTCTTT | CASTRITAGTEAFF
TRBJ1-2 | TRBV2 | - | - | TGTGCCAGCTCAGGGAACTATGGCTACACCTTC | CASSGNYGYTF
TRBJ1-2 | TRBV5-4 | TRBD1 | - | TGTGCCAGCAGCTTGCTCCGGGACAGGGATCCTGGCTACACCTTC | CASSLLRDRDPGYTF
TRBJ2-7 | TRBV5-1 | TRBD2 | - | TGCGCCAGCAGCCAGGGGACTAGCGGGAACTTCTTACCCTACGAGCAGTACTTC | CASSQGTSGNFLPYEQYF
TRBJ1-6 | TRBV2 | - | - | TGTGCCAGCAGAAGGGGGACATCTCCAAGTTCACCCCTCCACTTT | CASRRGTSPSSPLHF
TRBJ1-2 | TRBV5-6 | - | - | TGTGCCAGCAGCTTGACTGACAGAGTCTATGGCTACACCTTC | CASSLTDRVYGYTF
TRBJ2-2 | TRBV5-1 | TRBD1 | few | TGCGCCAGCAGCCCGGGACAGGGTGGTAACGGGGAGCTGTTTTTT | CASSPGQGGNGELFF
TRBJ1-6 | TRBV19 | - | - | TGTGCCAGTACGTACAGGGCTCATAATTCACCCCTCCACTTT | CASTYRAHNSPLHF
TRBJ1-5 | TRBV7-2 | - | - | TGTGCCAGCAGCCCCTACGGGGGAAGTCAGCCCCAGCATTTT | CASSPYGGSQPQHF
TRBJ2-1 | TRBV9 | - | - | TGTGCCAGCAGCGTAGGTCAGTGGGGGGACGAGCAGTTCTTC | CASSVGQWGDEQFF
TRBJ2-7 | TRBV25-1 | - | many | TGTGCCAGCAGTCGAAGGACACCGCTTGGGAAGCAGTACTTC | CASSRRTPLGKQYF
TRBJ1-2 | TRBV5-5 | - | - | TGTGCCAGCAGCCCACAACCGCTGGGGGGGGGCCTTTATGGCTACACCTTC | CASSPQPLGGGLYGYTF
TRBJ2-7 | TRBV18 | TRBD1 | - | TGTGCCAGCTCACCAGGGACAGGGGTATTCTACGAGCAGTACTTC | CASSPGTGVFYEQYF
TRBJ2-2 | TRBV7-9 | - | once | TGTGCCAGCAGCTTATCACAGGGGAACACCGGGGAGCTGTTTTTT | CASSLSQGNTGELFF
TRBJ2-3 | TRBV7-9 | - | - | TGTGCCAGCAGCTTTCGAGATACGCAGTATTTT | CASSFRDTQYF
TRBJ2-3 | TRBV18 | - | - | TGTGCCAGCTCACTTGGAGCCGCTGATACGCAGTATTTT | CASSLGAADTQYF
TRBJ1-1 | TRBV4-2 | - | medium-sized | TGTGCCAGCAGCCGCACAGGGGAAGCTTTCTTT | CASSRTGEAFF
TRBJ1-1 | TRBV9 | - | - | TGTGCCAGCAGCGAGAGGTGGAGGGGCACTGAAGCTTTCTTT | CASSERWRGTEAFF
TRBJ2-7 | TRBV4-1 | - | - | TGCGCCAGCAGCCAAGAAGTCGGCTACGAGCAGTACTTC | CASSQEVGYEQYF
TRBJ1-1 | TRBV15 | - | - | TGTGCCACCAGCAGAGGGGGGGGCCGGGCGGAAGCTTTCTTT | CATSRGGGRAEAFF
TRBJ2-2 | TRBV10-1 | TRBD1 | - | TGCGCCAGCAGCCCGGGACAGGGCGACACCGGGGAGCTGTTTTTT | CASSPGQGDTGELFF
TRBJ1-1 | TRBV30 | - | few | TGTGCCTGGAGTGTAAATGAGGGCACTGAAGCTTTCTTT | CAWSVNEGTEAFF
TRBJ1-2 | TRBV7-9 | TRBD1 | - | TGTGCCAGCAGCCCCGTCGGGACAGCTAACTATGGCTACACCTTC | CASSPVGTANYGYTF
TRBJ2-1 | TRBV28 | - | - | TGTGCCACCCTTTCTACCTACAATGAGCAGTTCTTC | CATLSTYNEQFF
TRBJ1-1 | TRBV5-1 | - | few | TGCGCCAGCAGCGGGACATTGAACACTGAAGCTTTCTTT | CASSGTLNTEAFF
TRBJ1-1 | TRBV27 | - | - | TGTGCCAGCAGTACAGGAGGGACTGAAGCTTTCTTT | CASSTGGTEAFF
TRBJ2-5 | TRBV19 | - | once | TGTGCCAGTAGTATAGACGTTTTTCCCGTAAACCAAGAGACCCAGTACTTC | CASSIDVFPVNQETQYF
TRBJ2-2 | TRBV5-1 | - | - | TGCGCCAGCAAGGCCCCAGGGTCCGGGGAGCTGTTTTTT | CASKAPGSGELFF
TRBJ1-5 | TRBV19 | - | - | TGTGCCAGTAGTATTTTGCAGGGGAGCAATCAGCCCCAGCATTTT | CASSILQGSNQPQHF